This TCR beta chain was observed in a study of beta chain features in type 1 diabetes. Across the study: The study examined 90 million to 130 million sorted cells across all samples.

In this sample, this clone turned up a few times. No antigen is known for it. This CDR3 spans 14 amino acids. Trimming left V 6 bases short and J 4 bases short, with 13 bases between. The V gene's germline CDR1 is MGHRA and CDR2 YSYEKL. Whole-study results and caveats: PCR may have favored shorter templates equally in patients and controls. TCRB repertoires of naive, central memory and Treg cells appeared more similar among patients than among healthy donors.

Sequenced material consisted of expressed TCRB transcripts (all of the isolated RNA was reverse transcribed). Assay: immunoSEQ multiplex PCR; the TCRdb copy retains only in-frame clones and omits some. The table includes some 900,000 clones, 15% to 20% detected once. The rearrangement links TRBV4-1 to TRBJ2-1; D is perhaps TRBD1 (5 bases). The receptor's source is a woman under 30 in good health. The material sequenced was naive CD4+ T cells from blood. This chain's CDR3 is CASRGRTTYNEQFF. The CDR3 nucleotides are TGCGCCAGCAGAGGTCGGACAACTTACAATGAGCAGTTCTTC.